Listed below are T cell receptor beta chains from one sample, sequenced in a study of cytomegalovirus exposure and HLA in healthy donors. TCRdb's table, derived via immunoSEQ multiplex PCR, lists solely in-frame clones and lacks some. The sample has about 90,000 clones; approximately 70% are singletons. The sequencing input was PBMCs. The receptors come from a young man in good health and CMV-seronegative. The CDR3 runs from the conserved cysteine through the conserved F or W. The order of the fields is V gene, D gene, clone size, J gene, CDR3 DNA, CDR3 protein. A D gene is named only where the DNA matches it firmly. Not all rows give a size; the values are once, few, many and, for expanded clones, a class.

TRBV6-1	TRBD1	-	TRBJ1-1	TGTGCCAGCAGTGAGAACAGGGGAAACACTGAAGCTTTCTTT	CASSENRGNTEAFF
TRBV10-3	-	-	TRBJ1-5	TGTGCCATCAGTGAGTCACAGGGCAATCAGCCCCAGCATTTT	CAISESQGNQPQHF
TRBV5-8	TRBD2	-	TRBJ2-1	TGTGCCAGCAGCGCCTCCGGGACTAGCGGGCTTCCCTCCTACAATGAGCAGTTCTTC	CASSASGTSGLPSYNEQFF
TRBV5-6	-	few	TRBJ1-6	TGTGCCAGCAGGACAGATAGCTCCTATAATTCACCCCTCCACTTT	CASRTDSSYNSPLHF
TRBV5-6	-	few	TRBJ2-7	TGTGCCAGCAGCTTGTCTGAGTCCCCGCGGGAGCAGTACTTC	CASSLSESPREQYF
TRBV5-4	-	few	TRBJ2-2	TGTGCCAGCAGCTGGGGCATACAGGCCTCGAACACCGGGGAGCTGTTTTTT	CASSWGIQASNTGELFF
TRBV6-1	-	-	TRBJ1-1	TGTGCCAGCAGTGAAATAGTTACAGGGTCGGCTGAAGCTTTCTTT	CASSEIVTGSAEAFF
TRBV2	TRBD1	-	TRBJ2-3	TGTGCCAGCAGAGTAGGACAGGGGGCGTATACGCAGTATTTT	CASRVGQGAYTQYF
TRBV4-1	TRBD1	once	TRBJ1-4	TGCGCCAGCAGCCAACGCAGGGGGCATCAAACTAATGAAAAACTGTTTTTT	CASSQRRGHQTNEKLFF
TRBV30	TRBD1	-	TRBJ2-7	TGTGCCGGATTTGCCGGGACAGACGAGCAGTACTTC	CAGFAGTDEQYF
TRBV19	-	-	TRBJ1-5	TGTGCCAGTAGTATCCTGTGGGCAGTAAATCAGCCCCAGCATTTT	CASSILWAVNQPQHF
TRBV6-1	TRBD2	-	TRBJ2-1	TGTGCCAGCAGTGAGAGGACTAGCGGTTACAATGAGCAGTTCTTC	CASSERTSGYNEQFF
TRBV6-6	-	-	TRBJ1-3	TGTGCCAGCAGTCCCCCGGGGGGGCGCTCTGGAAACACCATATATTTT	CASSPPGGRSGNTIYF
TRBV19	-	-	TRBJ1-5	TGTGCCAGTGCCCCTCAGGGTAGCAATCAGCCCCAGCATTTT	CASAPQGSNQPQHF
TRBV10-2	-	-	TRBJ2-7	TGCGCCAGCACAGACCTAGCTAAATCCTACGAGCAGTACTTC	CASTDLAKSYEQYF
TRBV29-1	TRBD1	-	TRBJ2-2	TGCAGCGCGGCAAAGGGGGCGAAGAACACCGGGGAGCTGTTTTTT	CSAAKGAKNTGELFF
TRBV5-1	TRBD2	-	TRBJ2-2	TGCGCCAGCAGACTAGCGGGAACCGGGGAGCTGTTTTTT	CASRLAGTGELFF
TRBV6-1	TRBD1	-	TRBJ1-4	TGTGCCAGCATCCTTTCGACAGGGACTAATGAAAAACTGTTTTTT	CASILSTGTNEKLFF
TRBV7-2	TRBD1	-	TRBJ2-3	TGTGCCAGCAGCCGCCCCAGGACAGGGTGGGATACGCAGTATTTT	CASSRPRTGWDTQYF
TRBV10-3	-	-	TRBJ1-1	TGTGCCATCAGTGAACGGGGGTCGGCCACTGAAGCTTTCTTT	CAISERGSATEAFF